This T cell receptor (beta chain) was sequenced in a study of graft-versus-host responses after intestinal transplantation. In the study overall: Grafts that recipients had were multivisceral, liver-intestinal, or isolated intestinal transplants. Recipients across the board were started on anti-thymocyte globulin induction, then kept on tacrolimus and steroids for 2 to 4 years. Study results and caveats: The presence of high graft-versus-host to host-versus-graft clonal ratios in allografts characterized patients with graft-donor T cell macrochimerism. Recipient-marrow GvH clones were detected, some having first appeared in ileum or blood.

This clone was observed once. Its antigen is not identified. This CDR3 contains 16 residues. Trimming took 5 bases from V and 2 from J, leaving 19 bases between them. Per germline, CDR1 SEHNR and CDR2 FQNEAQ (reference sequence). Using immunoSEQ multiplex PCR, the repertoire was profiled, and TCRdb retains in-frame clones only, with some absent. The data show fewer than 95,000 clones, around 93% seen once. The sample was unstimulated CD8+ T cells sorted from spleen or lymph node cells, taken before intestinal transplant. This clonotype originated in a human donor who received an intestinal transplant. The chain links TRBV7-9 to TRBJ2-7; D is perhaps TRBD1 (5 bases). CDR3 sequence reads: CASSPDSTGFTYEQYF. For the CDR3, the DNA is TGTGCCAGCAGCCCCGATTCCACAGGTTTCACCTACGAGCAGTACTTC. The full variable domain, its missing parts supplied by reference TRBV7-9 and TRBJ2-7, is DTGVSQNPRHKITKRGQNVTFRCDPISEHNRLYWYRQTLGQGPEFLTYFQNEAQLEKSRLLSDRFSAERPKGSFSTLEIQRTEQGDSAMYLCASSPDSTGFTYEQYFGPGTRLTVT.